The TCR beta chain described here comes from a study of STAT5B mutations in CD4+ large granular lymphocyte leukemia. Study-level results: Patient CD4-sorted repertoires stayed more clonal than healthy ones after leukemic-clone removal. Data were not HLA-matched across samples. Top patient clones used TRBV06 genes more often: 8/27 versus 2/35 in controls.

Per the original methods: Lowest detectable productive clonotype frequency was 2.59 x 10-5. Measured with immunoSEQ multiplex PCR; TCRdb has only the in-frame clones, and not every one. D and trimming come from the DNA, and the V and J calls and clone size come from that table. The repertoire holds 45,000 to 55,000 clones, with under 80% as singletons. A note on this clone: What it binds is not known.

V was clipped by 1 base and J by 10 bases, with 16 bases between them. The germline gives CDR1 GTSNPN, CDR2 SVGIG (reference sequence). CDR3 length: 13 amino acids. The sample taken for sequencing was CD4+ T cells from blood buffy coats. The rearrangement joins TRBV30 to TRBJ1-1, with a possible D match to TRBD1 (5 bases). The TCR comes from a human donor in good health. The CDR3: CAWSALDSRAAFF. CDR3 bases: TGTGCCTGGAGTGCCCTTGACAGTCGGGCAGCTTTCTTT.